One T cell receptor (beta chain) is described in this entry. Its antigen is as yet unknown. This entry belongs to a study of regulatory T cells in long-lasting Graves disease. Overall study results and limits: Persistent disease preferred TRBV28, TRBJ1-2 and TRBJ2-5; new disease, TRBV20-1 and TRBJ2-1. Persistent Graves' patients showed less TCR diversity than newly diagnosed ones.

The time point is: newly diagnosed GD, antithyroid drugs for less than 3 months. The TCR library was prepared using RNA isolated from PBMCs. V was cut by 9 bases and J by 1 base, with 13 bases left in between. Germline V gene sequence: CDR1 LGHDT, CDR2 YNNKEL (reference sequence). The CDR3 length is 14 residues. Through Arm-PCR of CDR3 regions and iRepertoire HTBI primers, TCR beta libraries were built. MiXCR, applied by TCRdb to the multiplex PCR reads, yields one record per CDR3 protein. The repertoire holds just over 600,000 distinct CDR3 sequences, with roughly 15% as singletons. These records were also assigned to another study, of T cells in Graves' hyperthyroidism and ophthalmopathy. From that second work: The HTBI primer set was used in a first-round RT-PCR of the TCR CDR3. Clonotypes that were expanded in thyroid above 0.001 mostly appeared in blood too.

The chain employs TRBV3-1 and TRBJ1-5; TRBD1 is a possible D gene (5 bases). The sample here was peripheral blood mononuclear cells (PBMCs), taken at new diagnosis, from a patient treated with antithyroid drugs. The clonotype was recovered from a woman aged 25 to 39 with Graves disease. DNA of the CDR3: TGTGCCAGTTCCCAGACAGTAAGCAATCAGCCCCAGCATTTT. As protein: CASSQTVSNQPQHF. Looking up the rest from reference TRBV3-1 and TRBJ1-5 gives the full variable domain: DTAVSQTPKYLVTQMGNDKSIKCEQNLGHDTMYWYKQDSKKFLKIMFSYNNKELIINETVPNRFSPKSPDKAHLNLHINSLELGDSAVYFCASSQTVSNQPQHFGDGTRLSIL.